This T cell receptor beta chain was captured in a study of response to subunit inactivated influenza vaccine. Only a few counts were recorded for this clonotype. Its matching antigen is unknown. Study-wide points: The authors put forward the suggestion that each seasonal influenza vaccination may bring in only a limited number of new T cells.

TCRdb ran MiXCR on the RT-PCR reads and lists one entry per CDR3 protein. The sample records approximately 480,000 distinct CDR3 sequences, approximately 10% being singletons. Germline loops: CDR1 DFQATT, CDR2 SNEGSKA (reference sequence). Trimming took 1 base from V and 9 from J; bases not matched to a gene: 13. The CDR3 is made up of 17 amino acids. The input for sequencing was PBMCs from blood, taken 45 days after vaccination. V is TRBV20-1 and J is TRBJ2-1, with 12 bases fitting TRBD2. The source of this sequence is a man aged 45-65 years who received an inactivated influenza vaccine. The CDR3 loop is CSARAGLAGGHGGEQFF. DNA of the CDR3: TGCAGTGCTAGAGCAGGCCTAGCGGGGGGGCATGGGGGTGAGCAGTTCTTC.